This record concerns one T cell receptor (beta chain) sequence. In its sample, this clone was seen a few times. The specificity of this receptor is unknown. It has no much larger one-base neighbor in the sample; base qualities were not kept. Libraries were built with the immunoSEQ multiplex PCR assay. On the authors' methods: A statistical classification framework was built for diagnosing cytomegalovirus status from the catalog of TCR beta chain sequences. Imported from immuneACCESS, the table was reduced by TCRdb to in-frame sequences with V and J called. These copies leave out some clones; in studies compared against another copy, an unresolved V gene accounts for under half, and the cause of the remainder is not known. The V and J calls and the clone size are those of that table, but D and trimming were determined from the DNA. The table for this sample lists hundreds of thousands of clones; around four fifths of them were counted only once. The biggest ten clones account for over 11% of the sample.

The sample originates from a study of cytomegalovirus exposure and HLA in healthy donors (dated by TCRdb to about 2017). General notes on the study: A later analysis indicated that the 120 or so validation repertoires were generated on the platform also employed for the approximately 700 repertoires of the first cohort. The study aimed to test whether signatures of past pathogen exposure could be identified by cataloging public T cell receptors. In addition to the first cohort of roughly 670 subjects, a separate validation cohort of 120 different subjects was used. The study combined high-throughput TCR immunosequencing, statistical association of individual TCRs with disease status, and machine learning to predict cytomegalovirus infection status. Broader findings and caveats from the paper: The validation cohort had no HLA typing available for a later analysis, so co-occurrence within that cohort was assessed over all 120 or so repertoires. According to the authors, the approach could potentially be generalized to other disease states and immunological phenotypes. The study gave a list of under 200 TCR beta chains associated with cytomegalovirus. Three of the identified cytomegalovirus-associated TCR beta chains were confirmed in vitro to be specific for cytomegalovirus antigens. In a later analysis, TCRs clustered in the first cohort were found to also tend to co-occur in the approximately 110 validation repertoires, with 90% to 95% of cluster scores above 0. Most TCR sequences were observed very rarely across donors, whereas some public TCRs were present in many individuals. In both the original and validation cohorts, the classifier was reported to diagnose cytomegalovirus status with high specificity and sensitivity.

Compared with germline, V lacks 6 bases and J lacks 0 bases; bases without a gene match: 4. Per the germline V gene, MGHDK is the CDR1 and SYGVNS is the CDR2. The CDR3, cysteine through phenylalanine, is 14 amino acids long. Only the CDR3 part of the read is kept: 42 bases, read in frame from the first base. Separate from the approximately 670-subject first cohort, the validation cohort of 90 to 150 subjects was the group to which the donors belonged. The origin of this receptor is a woman in her thirties in good health and CMV-seropositive. This chain is built from TRBV25-1 and TRBJ1-2, with 7 bases aligning to TRBD1. Sequencing was carried out using PBMCs. At the DNA level, the sequence is TGTGCCAGCAGGACAGGGAGCACTAACTATGGCTACACCTTC. The encoded protein is CASRTGSTNYGYTF.